This T cell receptor beta chain was retrieved from a study of T-cell reconstitution after alpha-beta-depleted transplantation in children. Trimming pared 4 bases from V and 4 bases from J, leaving 13 bases between. The CDR3 consists of 15 residues. Unique molecular identifiers were incorporated into the prepared TCRbeta library. MiXCR, run by TCRdb on the PCR reads, gives a single entry per CDR3 protein. The sample lists just under 350,000 distinct CDR3 sequences, roughly 17% occurring once. Whole-study findings and limits: Several hundred expanded graft clones reportedly gave rise to the alpha-beta T cells present about two months after transplant. Most T-cell counts and diversity one year after the transplant came from T cells that were newly produced.

This clonotype showed up just a few times. The antigen is unknown. The chain links TRBV12-3 or TRBV12-4 to TRBJ2-2; possibly TRBD1 for D (6 bases). The clonotype originates from a male patient between 2 and 15 years old who had a stem cell transplant for acute lymphoblastic leukemia, so the T cells may come from the graft donor. The specimen was PBMCs, mostly from graft donor cells, collected 360 days after TCRalphabeta/CD19-depleted stem cell transplant. The CDR3 region is CASSYRVTGTGELFF. As DNA, the CDR3 is TGTGCCAGCAGTTACAGGGTGACGGGCACCGGGGAGCTGTTTTTT.